Listed below are T cell receptor beta chains from one sample, sequenced in a study of follicular helper T cells after annual influenza vaccination. The data were produced by immunoSEQ multiplex PCR, yet TCRdb's version contains in-frame clones alone and is incomplete. The profile shows fewer than 11,000 clones, around 81% of them singletons. The sample in question was CXCR5- memory CD4+ T cells sorted from blood, obtained 7 days after influenza vaccination. These receptors all stem from an adult who received the influenza vaccine. The CDR3 runs from the conserved cysteine through the conserved F or W. The order of the fields is V gene, J gene, clone size, CDR3 length, D gene, CDR3 protein, CDR3 DNA. D genes are given only for firm matches. Size values are once, few and many counts, or a class for expanded clones, and some rows have none.

TRBV29-1	TRBJ1-1	-	13	-	CSAMQELNTEAFF	TGCAGCGCAATGCAGGAGCTAAACACTGAAGCTTTCTTT
TRBV5-1	TRBJ1-2	-	15	-	CASSLAGGKNYGYTF	TGCGCCAGCAGCTTGGCCGGGGGAAAAAACTATGGCTACACCTTC
TRBV6-1	TRBJ1-1	-	13	-	CASSLKQNTEAFF	TGTGCCAGCAGCCTAAAACAGAACACTGAAGCTTTCTTT
TRBV7-2	TRBJ1-6	-	16	TRBD1	CASNPQGASYNSPLHF	TGTGCCAGCAATCCCCAGGGGGCCTCCTATAATTCACCCCTCCACTTT
TRBV7-3	TRBJ2-7	-	15	TRBD1	CASSPRAGGTYEQYF	TGTGCCAGCAGCCCTCGGGCAGGGGGAACCTACGAGCAGTACTTC
TRBV9	TRBJ2-1	-	15	TRBD2	CASSVSGSSYNEQFF	TGTGCCAGCAGCGTTAGCGGGAGCTCCTACAATGAGCAGTTCTTC
TRBV18	TRBJ2-1	-	13	TRBD1	CASSPGDSNEQFF	TGTGCCAGCTCACCGGGGGACAGCAATGAGCAGTTCTTC
TRBV6-5	TRBJ2-3	-	15	-	CASSWAARDPDTQYF	TGTGCCAGCAGTTGGGCAGCAAGGGACCCAGATACGCAGTATTTT
TRBV27	TRBJ2-7	-	16	TRBD2	CASSSSAAGEEREQYF	TGTGCCAGCAGTTCGTCTGCCGCGGGAGAGGAACGCGAGCAGTACTTC
TRBV6-1	TRBJ1-1	-	15	-	CASSDSTQGRTEAFF	TGTGCCAGCAGTGACTCCACACAGGGAAGGACTGAAGCTTTCTTT
TRBV10-3	TRBJ2-5	-	13	-	CATTPREQETQYF	TGTGCCACGACACCTAGGGAGCAAGAGACCCAGTACTTC
TRBV19	TRBJ1-4	-	16	-	CASSPSGLEFNEKLFF	TGTGCCAGTAGCCCCTCTGGACTGGAGTTTAATGAAAAACTGTTTTTT
TRBV9	TRBJ2-2	-	18	TRBD2	CASSVGTSGRAKSGELFF	TGTGCCAGCAGCGTTGGGACTAGCGGGAGGGCCAAATCGGGGGAGCTGTTTTTT
TRBV5-1	TRBJ2-2	-	15	-	CASSLGTPNTGELFF	TGCGCCAGCAGCTTGGGGACACCTAACACCGGGGAGCTGTTTTTT
TRBV5-1	TRBJ1-1	-	14	-	CASSLGGFNTEAFF	TGCGCCAGCAGCTTGGGAGGGTTCAACACTGAAGCTTTCTTT
TRBV15	TRBJ2-2	-	16	TRBD1	CATSRGQGRTTGELFF	TGTGCCACCAGCAGGGGACAGGGACGAACAACCGGGGAGCTGTTTTTT
TRBV19	TRBJ2-1	-	12	-	CASSLNYNEQFF	TGTGCCAGTAGTCTGAACTACAATGAGCAGTTCTTC
TRBV7-3	TRBJ1-1	-	13	-	CASRLSLNTEAFF	TGTGCCAGCAGGTTGTCCTTGAACACTGAAGCTTTCTTT
TRBV19	TRBJ2-3	-	15	-	CASSIGQTSTDTQYF	TGTGCCAGTAGTATAGGGCAAACTAGCACAGATACGCAGTATTTT
TRBV28	TRBJ1-3	-	17	-	CASSFPGQGKSGNTIYF	TGTGCCAGCAGTTTCCCCGGCCAGGGTAAATCTGGAAACACCATATATTTT
TRBV18	TRBJ1-2	-	15	TRBD1	CASSQDRGKNYGYTF	TGTGCCAGCTCGCAGGACAGGGGAAAGAACTATGGCTACACCTTC
TRBV5-1	TRBJ2-7	-	12	-	CASSSRGDEQYF	TGCGCCAGCAGCTCCAGGGGTGACGAGCAGTACTTC
TRBV4-3	TRBJ2-3	-	19	TRBD2	CASSPYHARLAGTTDTQYF	TGCGCCAGCAGCCCTTACCACGCCCGACTAGCGGGGACTACAGATACGCAGTATTTT
TRBV27	TRBJ1-1	-	13	TRBD1	CASRTGTGLEAFF	TGTGCCAGCAGGACCGGGACAGGGCTTGAAGCTTTCTTT
TRBV6-1	TRBJ2-1	-	14	TRBD2	CASRTSGGAIEQFF	TGTGCCAGCCGGACTAGCGGGGGGGCTATTGAGCAGTTCTTC
TRBV5-6	TRBJ2-7	-	13	-	CASSRDGVYEQYF	TGTGCCAGCAGCCGGGACGGGGTCTACGAGCAGTACTTC
TRBV7-2	TRBJ2-1	-	13	-	CASSQDRYNEQFF	TGTGCCAGCAGCCAGGACAGATACAATGAGCAGTTCTTC
TRBV7-3	TRBJ2-3	-	13	-	CASSRVGTDTQYF	TGTGCCAGCAGCCGAGTGGGCACAGATACGCAGTATTTT
TRBV11-3	TRBJ1-1	once	13	-	CASSERGSTEAFF	TGTGCCAGCAGCGAAAGAGGAAGCACTGAAGCTTTCTTT
TRBV7-2	TRBJ2-1	-	17	-	CASSLGPGASSYNEQFF	TGTGCCAGCAGCCTGGGCCCTGGCGCGAGCTCCTACAATGAGCAGTTCTTC
TRBV7-7	TRBJ2-7	few	14	-	CASSLRFGDYEQYF	TGTGCTAGCAGCTTACGGTTTGGGGACTACGAGCAGTACTTC
TRBV30	TRBJ2-1	-	14	TRBD2	CAWRASGGYNEQFF	TGTGCCTGGAGGGCTAGCGGGGGCTACAATGAGCAGTTCTTC
TRBV2	TRBJ1-2	-	12	-	CASSQGTYGYTF	TGTGCCAGCAGCCAGGGAACCTATGGCTACACCTTC
TRBV9	TRBJ2-5	-	15	TRBD2	CASSASPSGGRGQYF	TGTGCCAGCAGCGCCTCCCCTAGCGGGGGCCGGGGCCAGTACTTC
TRBV10-3	TRBJ1-5	-	13	-	CAISESPGQPQHF	TGTGCCATCAGTGAGTCTCCGGGTCAGCCCCAGCATTTT
TRBV4-3	TRBJ2-7	-	15	-	CASSQDTGRSYEQYF	TGCGCCAGCAGCCAAGATACAGGCCGATCCTACGAGCAGTACTTC
TRBV4-2	TRBJ1-2	few	15	-	CASSQDRQLYYGYTF	TGTGCCAGCAGCCAAGATAGGCAGCTTTACTATGGCTACACCTTC
TRBV30	TRBJ2-2	-	15	-	CAWGGNDSRTGELFF	TGTGCCTGGGGGGGAAACGACAGTCGGACCGGGGAGCTGTTTTTT
TRBV9	TRBJ2-1	-	15	TRBD2	CASSVLAGNYNEQFF	TGTGCCAGCAGCGTCTTAGCGGGGAACTACAATGAGCAGTTCTTC
TRBV9	TRBJ2-3	-	19	TRBD2	CASSSGTSGGMIGTDTQYF	TGTGCCAGCAGCTCCGGGACTAGCGGGGGTATGATAGGCACAGATACGCAGTATTTT
TRBV10-2	TRBJ1-1	few	14	-	CASSEQQGNTEAFF	TGCGCCAGCAGTGAGCAACAGGGCAACACTGAAGCTTTCTTT
TRBV2	TRBJ2-7	-	14	-	CASSLDSNSYEQYF	TGTGCCAGCAGTCTAGATTCGAACTCCTACGAGCAGTACTTC
TRBV19	TRBJ1-3	few	15	-	CASSTGTLSGNTIYF	TGTGCCAGTAGTACCGGGACCCTTTCTGGAAACACCATATATTTT
TRBV5-5	TRBJ2-3	-	14	-	CASSLVSTTDTQYF	TGTGCCAGCAGCTTGGTATCTACCACAGATACGCAGTATTTT
TRBV7-9	TRBJ1-4	-	19	TRBD1	CASSHNFVTGGRINEKLFF	TGTGCCAGCAGCCATAACTTCGTGACAGGGGGACGAATTAATGAAAAACTGTTTTTT
TRBV7-2	TRBJ2-5	-	14	-	CASSLMVVQTTQYF	TGTGCCAGCAGCTTAATGGTGGTCCAAACGACCCAGTACTTC
TRBV19	TRBJ2-1	once	16	TRBD2	CASSILTSGDYNEQFF	TGTGCCAGTAGTATATTAACTAGCGGGGACTACAATGAGCAGTTCTTC
TRBV7-2	TRBJ2-7	few	13	-	CASSPFRAYEQYF	TGTGCCAGCAGCCCCTTCCGGGCCTACGAGCAGTACTTC
TRBV11-3	TRBJ1-1	few	15	-	CASSNSGRGGTEAFF	TGTGCCAGCAGCAACTCTGGACGGGGGGGGACTGAAGCTTTCTTT
TRBV28	TRBJ2-1	-	13	TRBD2	CASRNSGKNEQFF	TGTGCCAGCAGGAATAGCGGGAAGAATGAGCAGTTCTTC
TRBV29-1	TRBJ2-1	-	13	-	CSVGQGPLMEQFF	TGCAGCGTTGGGCAGGGTCCGTTGATGGAGCAGTTCTTC
TRBV18	TRBJ1-4	-	14	TRBD1	CASSPGQGNEKLFF	TGTGCCAGCTCACCGGGACAGGGCAATGAAAAACTGTTTTTT
TRBV6-6	TRBJ2-1	once	14	TRBD1	CASSSQGAYNEQFF	TGTGCCAGCAGTTCTCAGGGGGCCTACAATGAGCAGTTCTTC
TRBV5-1	TRBJ1-1	once	14	-	CASSLDTMNTEAFF	TGCGCCAGCAGCCTCGATACGATGAACACTGAAGCTTTCTTT
TRBV19	TRBJ1-5	once	16	TRBD1	CASSSRPTGAKEPQHF	TGTGCCAGTAGTTCCCGCCCCACAGGGGCCAAGGAGCCCCAGCATTTT
TRBV11-2	TRBJ1-6	few	15	TRBD1	CASSSPGQLVGPLHF	TGTGCCAGCAGCTCCCCGGGACAGCTGGTGGGGCCCCTCCACTTT
TRBV25-1	TRBJ1-2	-	15	TRBD1	CASSPHGQGDYGYTF	TGTGCCAGCAGCCCTCATGGACAGGGCGACTATGGCTACACCTTC
TRBV29-1	TRBJ1-2	-	12	-	CSVVPDREGYTF	TGCAGCGTTGTCCCCGATCGAGAGGGCTACACCTTC